This T cell receptor (beta chain) was sequenced in a study of CD8+ T cells in alopecia areata. About the research overall: Administration of oral tofacitinib to treated patients was at 5 to 10 mg twice daily. The drug, tofacitinib, lasted 6 to 18 months, followed by 6 months off drug. General observations from the study: Tofacitinib significantly decreased scalp clonality and expanded CD8+ clones among top 100. While tofacitinib was given, many expanded lesional clones persisted in scalp and blood.

The CDR3 is 11 amino acids. The germline CDR1 and CDR2 sequences are SQVTM and ANQGSEA. V lost 2 bases to trimming and J lost 8 bases, with 7 bases between them. Sequencing relied on a cDNA template that was reverse transcribed from extracted RNA. TCRdb's table, derived via immunoSEQ multiplex PCR, lists solely in-frame clones and lacks some. This repertoire shows fewer than 200,000 clones, about 61% found once; its top ten account for 16%. Described treatment: oral pan-JAK inhibitor, 5-10 mg twice daily. This clone was observed a few times. Its antigen is still unknown. The clonotype was recovered from a human donor with alopecia areata. The sample was CD4+ T cells sorted from blood, taken at approximately week 60, from a patient treated with tofacitinib. V gene TRBV29-1 combines with J gene TRBJ2-1; maybe TRBD2 (6 bases). CDR3 nucleotide sequence: TGCAGCGTTGAAAGGGACTATGAGCAGTTCTTC. Translating gives CSVERDYEQFF.